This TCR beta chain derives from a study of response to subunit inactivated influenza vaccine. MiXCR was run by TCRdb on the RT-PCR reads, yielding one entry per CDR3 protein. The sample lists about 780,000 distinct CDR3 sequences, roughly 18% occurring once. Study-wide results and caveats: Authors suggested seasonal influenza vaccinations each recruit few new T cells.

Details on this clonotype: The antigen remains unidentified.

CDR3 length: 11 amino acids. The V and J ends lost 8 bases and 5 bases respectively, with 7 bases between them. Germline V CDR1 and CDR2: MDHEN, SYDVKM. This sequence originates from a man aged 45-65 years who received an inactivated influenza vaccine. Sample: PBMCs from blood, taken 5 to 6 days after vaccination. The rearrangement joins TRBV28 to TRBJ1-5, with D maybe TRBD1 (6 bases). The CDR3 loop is CASGGDQPQHF. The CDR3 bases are TGTGCCAGCGGGGGCGATCAGCCCCAGCATTTT.